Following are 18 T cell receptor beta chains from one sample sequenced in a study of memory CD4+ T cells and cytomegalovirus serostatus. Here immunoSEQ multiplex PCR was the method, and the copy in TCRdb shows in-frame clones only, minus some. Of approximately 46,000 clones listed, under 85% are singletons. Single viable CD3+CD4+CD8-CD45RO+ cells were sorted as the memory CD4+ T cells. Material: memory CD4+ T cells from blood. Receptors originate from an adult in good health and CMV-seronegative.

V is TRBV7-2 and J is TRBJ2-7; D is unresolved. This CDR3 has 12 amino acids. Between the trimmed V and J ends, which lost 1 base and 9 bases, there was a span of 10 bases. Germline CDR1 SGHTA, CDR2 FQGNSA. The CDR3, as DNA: TGTGCCAGCAGCTTAGAGGCCGAGGTGCAGTACTTC. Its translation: CASSLEAEVQYF.

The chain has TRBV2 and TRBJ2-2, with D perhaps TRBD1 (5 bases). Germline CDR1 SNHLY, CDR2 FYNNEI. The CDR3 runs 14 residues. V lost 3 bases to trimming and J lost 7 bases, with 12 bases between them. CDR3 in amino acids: CASSEWQGGGELFF. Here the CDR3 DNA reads TGTGCCAGCAGTGAGTGGCAGGGTGGCGGGGAGCTGTTTTTT.

CDR3 coding DNA: TGTGCCAGCAGTTACTCAGGGGGCCGAAACACCATATATTTT. Its protein product is CASSYSGGRNTIYF. The chain uses TRBV6-5 and TRBJ1-3, with 7 bases that match TRBD1. V lost 0 bases, J lost 5 bases, and 1 base stayed unmatched. The CDR3 contains 14 residues. CDR1 and CDR2 from the germline V gene are MNHEY and SVGAGI.

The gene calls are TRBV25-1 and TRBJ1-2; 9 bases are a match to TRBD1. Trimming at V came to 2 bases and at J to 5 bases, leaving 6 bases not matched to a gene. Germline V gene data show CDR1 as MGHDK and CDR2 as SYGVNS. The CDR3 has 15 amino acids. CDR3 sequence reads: CASSEKGQGGYGYTF. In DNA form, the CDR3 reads TGTGCCAGCAGTGAAAAGGGACAGGGAGGATATGGCTACACCTTC.

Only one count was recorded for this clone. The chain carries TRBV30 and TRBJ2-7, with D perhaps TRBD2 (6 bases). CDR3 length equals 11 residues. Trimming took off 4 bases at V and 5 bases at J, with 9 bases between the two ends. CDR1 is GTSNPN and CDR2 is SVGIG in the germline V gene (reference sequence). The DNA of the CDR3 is TGTGCCTGGACAGGGACTCACGAGCAGTACTTC. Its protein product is CAWTGTHEQYF.

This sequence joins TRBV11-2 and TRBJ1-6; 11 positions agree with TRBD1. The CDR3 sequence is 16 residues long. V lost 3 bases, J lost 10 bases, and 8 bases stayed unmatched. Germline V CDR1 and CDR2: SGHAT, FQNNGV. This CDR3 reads CASSFGTGGLGSPLHF. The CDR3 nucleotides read TGTGCCAGCAGCTTTGGGACAGGGGGTTTGGGGTCACCCCTCCACTTT.

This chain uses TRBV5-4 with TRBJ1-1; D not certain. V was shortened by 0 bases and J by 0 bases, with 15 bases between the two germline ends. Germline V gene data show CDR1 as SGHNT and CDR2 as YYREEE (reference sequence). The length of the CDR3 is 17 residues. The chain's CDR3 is CASSLATFPNLNTEAFF. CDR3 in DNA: TGTGCCAGCAGCTTGGCGACGTTCCCTAACTTGAACACTGAAGCTTTCTTT.

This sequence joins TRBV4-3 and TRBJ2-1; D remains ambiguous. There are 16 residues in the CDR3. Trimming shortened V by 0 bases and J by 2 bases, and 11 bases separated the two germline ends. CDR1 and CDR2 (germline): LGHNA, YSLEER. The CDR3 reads CASSQEVRSAYNEQFF. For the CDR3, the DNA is TGCGCCAGCAGCCAAGAGGTAAGGTCCGCCTACAATGAGCAGTTCTTC.

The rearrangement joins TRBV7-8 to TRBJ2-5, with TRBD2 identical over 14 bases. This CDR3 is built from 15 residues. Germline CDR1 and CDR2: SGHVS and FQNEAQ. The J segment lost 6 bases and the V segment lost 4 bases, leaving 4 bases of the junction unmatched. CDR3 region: CASSYGTSGGQTQYF. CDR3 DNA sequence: TGTGCCAGCAGCTACGGGACTAGCGGGGGACAGACCCAGTACTTC.

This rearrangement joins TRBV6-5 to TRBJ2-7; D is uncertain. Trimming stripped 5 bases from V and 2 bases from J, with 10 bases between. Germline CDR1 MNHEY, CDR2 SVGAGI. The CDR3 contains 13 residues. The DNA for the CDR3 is TGTGCCAGCAGTCCCCCTGGGACCTACGAGCAGTACTTC. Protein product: CASSPPGTYEQYF.

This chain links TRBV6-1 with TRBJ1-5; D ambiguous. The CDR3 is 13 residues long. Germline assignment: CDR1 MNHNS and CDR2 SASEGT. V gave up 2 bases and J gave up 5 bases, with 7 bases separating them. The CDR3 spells CASSERWDQPQHF. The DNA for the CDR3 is TGTGCCAGCAGTGAAAGGTGGGATCAGCCCCAGCATTTT.

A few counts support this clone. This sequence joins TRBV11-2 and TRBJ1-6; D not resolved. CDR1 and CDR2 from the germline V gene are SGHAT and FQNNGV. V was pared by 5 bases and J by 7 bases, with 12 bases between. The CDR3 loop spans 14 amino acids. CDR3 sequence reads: CASSLMSRNSPLHF. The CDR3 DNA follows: TGTGCCAGCAGCCTCATGTCTAGGAATTCACCCCTCCACTTT.

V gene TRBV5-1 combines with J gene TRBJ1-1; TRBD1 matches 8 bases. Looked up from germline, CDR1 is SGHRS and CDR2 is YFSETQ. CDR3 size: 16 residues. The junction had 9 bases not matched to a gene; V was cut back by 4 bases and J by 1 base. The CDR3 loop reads CASSNGQGWANTEAFF. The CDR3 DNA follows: TGCGCCAGCAGCAACGGACAGGGATGGGCGAACACTGAAGCTTTCTTT.

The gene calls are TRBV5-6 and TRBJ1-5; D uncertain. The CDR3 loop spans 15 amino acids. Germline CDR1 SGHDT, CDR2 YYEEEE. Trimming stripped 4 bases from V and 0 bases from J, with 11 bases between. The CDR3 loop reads CASSRDPSSNQPQHF. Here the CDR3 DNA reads TGTGCCAGCAGCCGCGACCCCAGTAGCAATCAGCCCCAGCATTTT.

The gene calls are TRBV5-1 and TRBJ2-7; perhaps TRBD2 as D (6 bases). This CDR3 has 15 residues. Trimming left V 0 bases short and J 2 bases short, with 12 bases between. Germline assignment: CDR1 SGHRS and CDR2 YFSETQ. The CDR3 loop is CASSLDRTTAYEQYF. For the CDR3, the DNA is TGCGCCAGCAGCTTGGACCGGACTACAGCCTACGAGCAGTACTTC.

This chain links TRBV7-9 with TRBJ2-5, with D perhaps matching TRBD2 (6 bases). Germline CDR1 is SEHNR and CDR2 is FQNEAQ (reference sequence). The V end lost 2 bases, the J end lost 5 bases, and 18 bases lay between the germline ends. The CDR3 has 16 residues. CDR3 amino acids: CASSLRPGVGMETQYF. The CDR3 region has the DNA TGTGCCAGCAGCTTACGGCCGGGGGTAGGAATGGAGACCCAGTACTTC.

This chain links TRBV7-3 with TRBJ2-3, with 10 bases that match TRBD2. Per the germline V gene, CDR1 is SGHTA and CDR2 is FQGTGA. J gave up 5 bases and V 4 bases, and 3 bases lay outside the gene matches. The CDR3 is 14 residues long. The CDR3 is CASSSAGGRDTQYF. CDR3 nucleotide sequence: TGTGCCAGCAGCTCAGCGGGGGGGCGAGATACGCAGTATTTT. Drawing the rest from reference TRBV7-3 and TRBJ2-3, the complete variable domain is GAGVSQTPSNKVTEKGKYVELRCDPISGHTALYWYRQSLGQGPEFLIYFQGTGAADDSGLPNDRFFAVRPEGSVSTLKIQRTERGDSAVYLCASSSAGGRDTQYFGPGTRLTVL.

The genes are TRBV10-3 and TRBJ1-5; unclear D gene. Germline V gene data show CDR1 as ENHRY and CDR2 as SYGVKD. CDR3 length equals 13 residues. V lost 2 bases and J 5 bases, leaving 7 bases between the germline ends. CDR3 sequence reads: CAISENTDQPQHF. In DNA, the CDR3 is TGTGCCATCAGTGAGAACACCGATCAGCCCCAGCATTTT.